Listed here is a single TCR beta chain. Authors' data handling: Nucleated cell number was recorded as an estimate derived from reference gene primer amplification. Method: immunoSEQ multiplex PCR; TCRdb's copy keeps in-frame clones and lacks some. That table is the source of V, J and clone size, and D and trimming were worked out from the DNA. The sample contains under 500,000 clones, 70% to 90% of which appear only once. This sample was taken from a study of blood T cell repertoires in COVID-19. The CDR3 sequence is 13 residues long. With 5 bases removed from V and 2 bases from J, the gap between germline ends came to 9 bases. The germline V gene has CDR1 LNHDA and CDR2 SQIVND (reference sequence).

This TCR was recovered from a woman aged 18-29 years with acute COVID-19. The rearrangement uses TRBV19 and TRBJ2-5, with a possible D match to TRBD2 (5 bases). The material sequenced was PBMCs or T cells enriched from blood (not recorded which). CDR3 sequence (DNA): TGTGCCAGTAGTTTCGGGGATCAAGAGACCCAGTACTTC. Translation: CASSFGDQETQYF.